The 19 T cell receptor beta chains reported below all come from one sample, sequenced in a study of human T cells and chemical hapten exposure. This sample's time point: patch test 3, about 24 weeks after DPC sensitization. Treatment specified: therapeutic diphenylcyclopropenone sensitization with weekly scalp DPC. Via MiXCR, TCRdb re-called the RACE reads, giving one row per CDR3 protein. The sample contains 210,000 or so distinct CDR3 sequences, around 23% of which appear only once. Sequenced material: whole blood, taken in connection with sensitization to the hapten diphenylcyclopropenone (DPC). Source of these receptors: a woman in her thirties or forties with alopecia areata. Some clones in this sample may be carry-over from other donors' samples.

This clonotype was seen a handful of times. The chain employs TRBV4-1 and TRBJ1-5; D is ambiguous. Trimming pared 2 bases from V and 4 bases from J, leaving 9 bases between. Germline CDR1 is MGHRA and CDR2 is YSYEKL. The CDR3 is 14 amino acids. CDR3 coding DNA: TGCGCCAGCAGCCAACTTTATCGGAATCAGCCCCAGCATTTT. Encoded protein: CASSQLYRNQPQHF.

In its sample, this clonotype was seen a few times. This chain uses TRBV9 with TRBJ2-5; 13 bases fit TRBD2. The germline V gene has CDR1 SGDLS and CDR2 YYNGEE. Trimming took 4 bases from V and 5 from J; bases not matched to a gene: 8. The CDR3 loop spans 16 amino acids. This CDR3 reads CASSPGLAGVVETQYF. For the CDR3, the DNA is TGTGCCAGCAGCCCAGGACTAGCGGGAGTCGTGGAGACCCAGTACTTC.

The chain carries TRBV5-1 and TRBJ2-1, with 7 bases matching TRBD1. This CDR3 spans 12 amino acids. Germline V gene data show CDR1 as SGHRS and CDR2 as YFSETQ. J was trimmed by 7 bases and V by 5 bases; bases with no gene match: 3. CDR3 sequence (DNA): TGCGCCAGCAGAGCACAGGGGAATGAGCAGTTCTTC. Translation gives CASRAQGNEQFF.

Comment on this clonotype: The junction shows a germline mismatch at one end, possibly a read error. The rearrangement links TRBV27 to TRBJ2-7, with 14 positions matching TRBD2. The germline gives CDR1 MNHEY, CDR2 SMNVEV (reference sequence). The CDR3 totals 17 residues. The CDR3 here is CASSPGLAGVRAGVPNF. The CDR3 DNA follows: TGTGCCAGCAGTCCGGGACTAGCGGGAGTCCGTGCTGGCGTGCCAAACTTC.

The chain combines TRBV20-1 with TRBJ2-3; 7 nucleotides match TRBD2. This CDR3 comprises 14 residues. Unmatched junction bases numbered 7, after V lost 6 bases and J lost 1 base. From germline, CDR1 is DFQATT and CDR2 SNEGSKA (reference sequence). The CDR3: CSASGVTRTDTQYF. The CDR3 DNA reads TGCAGTGCCAGCGGGGTAACCCGCACAGATACGCAGTATTTT.

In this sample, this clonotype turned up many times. CDR3 nucleotides: TGTGCCAGCAGATTTCAGGGGACAGATACGCAGTATTTT. As protein: CASRFQGTDTQYF. J is TRBJ2-3 and V is TRBV12-3 or TRBV12-4, with D maybe TRBD1 (6 bases). Trimming removed 6 bases from V and 3 bases from J, with 10 bases in between. The CDR3 consists of 13 residues.

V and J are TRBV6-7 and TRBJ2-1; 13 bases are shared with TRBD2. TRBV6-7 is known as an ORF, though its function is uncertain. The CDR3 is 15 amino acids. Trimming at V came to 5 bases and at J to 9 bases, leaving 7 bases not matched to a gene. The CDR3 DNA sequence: TGTGCCAGCAGTCCCGGGACTAGCGGGAAGGGTGAGCAGTTCTTC. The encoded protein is CASSPGTSGKGEQFF.

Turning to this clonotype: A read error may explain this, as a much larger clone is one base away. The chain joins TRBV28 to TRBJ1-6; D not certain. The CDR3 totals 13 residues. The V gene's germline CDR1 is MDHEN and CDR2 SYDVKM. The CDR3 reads CASKGRQNSPLYF. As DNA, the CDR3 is TGTGCCAGCAAGGGAAGGCAGAATTCACCCCTCTACTTT.

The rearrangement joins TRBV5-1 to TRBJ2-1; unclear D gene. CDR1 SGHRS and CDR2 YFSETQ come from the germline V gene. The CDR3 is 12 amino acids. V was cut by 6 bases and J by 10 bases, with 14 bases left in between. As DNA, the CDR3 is TGCGCCAGCAAGCAAGCGTTAGGGGAGCAGTTCTTC. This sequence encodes CASKQALGEQFF.

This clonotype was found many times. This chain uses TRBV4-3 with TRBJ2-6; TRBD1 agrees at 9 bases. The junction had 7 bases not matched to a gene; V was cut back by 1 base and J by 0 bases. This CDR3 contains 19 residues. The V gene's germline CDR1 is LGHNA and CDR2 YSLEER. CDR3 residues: CASSQGLTGGGSGANVLTF. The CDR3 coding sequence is TGCGCCAGCAGCCAAGGGCTGACAGGGGGAGGCTCTGGGGCCAACGTCCTGACTTTC.

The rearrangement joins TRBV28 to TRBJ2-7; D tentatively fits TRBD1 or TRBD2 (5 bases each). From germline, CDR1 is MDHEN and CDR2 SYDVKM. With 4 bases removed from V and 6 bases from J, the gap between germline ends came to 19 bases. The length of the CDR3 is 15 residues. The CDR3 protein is CASSSRTSGLGEQYF. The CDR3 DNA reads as TGTGCCAGCAGTTCCCGGACTTCAGGGCTAGGCGAGCAGTACTTC. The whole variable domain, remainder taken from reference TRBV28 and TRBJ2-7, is DVKVTQSSRYLVKRTGEKVFLECVQDMDHENMFWYRQDPGLGLRLIYFSYDVKMKEKGDIPEGYSVSREKKERFSLILESASTNQTSMYLCASSSRTSGLGEQYFGPGTRLTVT.

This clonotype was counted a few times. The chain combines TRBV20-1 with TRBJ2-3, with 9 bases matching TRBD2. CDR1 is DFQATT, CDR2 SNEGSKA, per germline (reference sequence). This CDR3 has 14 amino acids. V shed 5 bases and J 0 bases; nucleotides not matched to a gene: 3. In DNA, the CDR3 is TGCAGTGCTGGGGCGGGGGGGAGCACAGATACGCAGTATTTT. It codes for CSAGAGGSTDTQYF.

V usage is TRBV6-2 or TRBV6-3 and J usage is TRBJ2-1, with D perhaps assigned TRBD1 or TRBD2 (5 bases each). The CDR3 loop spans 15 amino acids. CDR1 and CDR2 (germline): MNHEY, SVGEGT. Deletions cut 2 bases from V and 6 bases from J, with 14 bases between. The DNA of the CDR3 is TGTGCCAGCAGTTACCCCGGGAAAGGGGTCAATGAGCAGTTCTTC. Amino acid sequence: CASSYPGKGVNEQFF.

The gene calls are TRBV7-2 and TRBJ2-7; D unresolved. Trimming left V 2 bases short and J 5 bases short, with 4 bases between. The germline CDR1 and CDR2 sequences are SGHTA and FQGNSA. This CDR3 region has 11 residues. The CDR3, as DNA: TGTGCCAGCAGCTTATTTAACGAGCAGTACTTC. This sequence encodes CASSLFNEQYF.

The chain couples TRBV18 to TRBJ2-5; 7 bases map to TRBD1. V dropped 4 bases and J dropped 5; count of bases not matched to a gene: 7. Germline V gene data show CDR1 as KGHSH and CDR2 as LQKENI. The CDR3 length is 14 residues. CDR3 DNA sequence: TGTGCCAGCTCACGAAACTCAGGGGGTGAGACCCAGTACTTC. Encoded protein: CASSRNSGGETQYF.

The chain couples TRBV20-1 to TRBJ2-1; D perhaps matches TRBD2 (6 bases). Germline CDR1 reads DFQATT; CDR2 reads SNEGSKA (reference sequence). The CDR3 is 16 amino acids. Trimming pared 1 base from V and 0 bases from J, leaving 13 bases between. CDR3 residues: CSARVRGGSSYNEQFF. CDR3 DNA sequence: TGCAGTGCTAGAGTGCGGGGTGGGAGCTCCTACAATGAGCAGTTCTTC.

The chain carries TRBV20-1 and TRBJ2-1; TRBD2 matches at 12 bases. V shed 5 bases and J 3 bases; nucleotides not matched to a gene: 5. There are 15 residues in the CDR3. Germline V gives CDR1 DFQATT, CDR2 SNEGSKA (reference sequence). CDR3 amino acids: CSAPLAGGLYNEQFF. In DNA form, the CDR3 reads TGCAGTGCTCCACTAGCGGGAGGTCTCTACAATGAGCAGTTCTTC.

CDR3 in DNA: TGTGCCAGCACCTCCTTTTGGGGGGAGCTGTTTTTT. This translates into CASTSFWGELFF. The chain carries TRBV28 and TRBJ2-2; no reliable D call. The V gene lost 7 bases and the J gene lost 8 bases, with 11 bases spanning the gap. Per the germline V gene, CDR1 is MDHEN and CDR2 is SYDVKM. This CDR3 region has 12 residues.

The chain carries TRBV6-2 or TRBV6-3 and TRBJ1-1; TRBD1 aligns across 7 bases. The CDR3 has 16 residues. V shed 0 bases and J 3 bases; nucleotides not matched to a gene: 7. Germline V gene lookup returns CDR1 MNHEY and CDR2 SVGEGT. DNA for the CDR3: TGTGCCAGCAGTTACTCGATAGGGACAGTCGACACTGAAGCTTTCTTT. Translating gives CASSYSIGTVDTEAFF.